This section outlines one TCR beta chain sequence together with its context. Germline CDR1 reads SGHRS; CDR2 reads YFSETQ. V shed 0 bases, J shed 1 base, and the junction held 8 bases outside the gene matches. This CDR3 region has 18 residues. This sample was taken from a study of blood T cell repertoires in COVID-19. Libraries were prepared by immunoSEQ multiplex PCR; TCRdb keeps only in-frame clonotypes and omits some of them. In the table there are more than 100,000 clones, more than 70% of which are singletons. This clonotype was obtained from a woman of 80 years or more in a cohort sampled during active COVID-19. The sequencing sample was made of peripheral blood. This chain connects TRBV5-1 to TRBJ2-5, with 11 bases aligning to TRBD2. The CDR3 DNA is TGCGCCAGCAGCTTGGGAAGGTCTAGCGGGGGGTTCCAAGAGACCCAGTACTTC. As protein: CASSLGRSSGGFQETQYF.